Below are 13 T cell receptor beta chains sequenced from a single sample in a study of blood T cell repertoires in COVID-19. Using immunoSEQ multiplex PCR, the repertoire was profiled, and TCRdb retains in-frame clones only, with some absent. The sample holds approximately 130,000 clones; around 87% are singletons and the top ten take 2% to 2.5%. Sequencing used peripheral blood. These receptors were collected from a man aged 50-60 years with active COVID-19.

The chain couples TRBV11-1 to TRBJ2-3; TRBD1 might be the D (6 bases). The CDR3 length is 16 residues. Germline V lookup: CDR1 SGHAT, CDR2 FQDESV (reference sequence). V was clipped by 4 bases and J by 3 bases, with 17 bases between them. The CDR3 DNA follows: TGTGCCAGCAGCTCAGCCACAGGGTGGACGACAGATACGCAGTATTTT. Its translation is CASSSATGWTTDTQYF.

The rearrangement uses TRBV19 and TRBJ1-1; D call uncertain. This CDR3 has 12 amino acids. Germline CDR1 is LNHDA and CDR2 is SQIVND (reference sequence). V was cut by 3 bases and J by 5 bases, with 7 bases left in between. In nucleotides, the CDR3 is TGTGCCAGTAGTATCTTTCCGACTGAAGCTTTCTTT. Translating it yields CASSIFPTEAFF.

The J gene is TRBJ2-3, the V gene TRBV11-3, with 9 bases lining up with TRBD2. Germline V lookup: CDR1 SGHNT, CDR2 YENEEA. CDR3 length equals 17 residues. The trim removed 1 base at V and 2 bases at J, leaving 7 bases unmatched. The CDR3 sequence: CASSLGGSGGYTDTQYF. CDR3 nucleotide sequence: TGTGCCAGCAGCTTAGGCGGTAGCGGGGGCTACACAGATACGCAGTATTTT.

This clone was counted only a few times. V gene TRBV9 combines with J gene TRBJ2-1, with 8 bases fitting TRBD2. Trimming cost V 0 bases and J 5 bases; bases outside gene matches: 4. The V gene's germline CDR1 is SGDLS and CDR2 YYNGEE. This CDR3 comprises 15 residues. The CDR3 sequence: CASSVGAGGNNEQFF. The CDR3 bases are TGTGCCAGCAGCGTAGGGGCGGGGGGAAACAATGAGCAGTTCTTC.

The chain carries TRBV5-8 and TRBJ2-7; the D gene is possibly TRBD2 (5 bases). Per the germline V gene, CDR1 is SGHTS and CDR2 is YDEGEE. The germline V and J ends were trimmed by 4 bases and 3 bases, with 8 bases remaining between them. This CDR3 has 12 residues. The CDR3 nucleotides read TGTGCCAGCAGCAAGGACTTCTACGAGCAGTACTTC. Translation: CASSKDFYEQYF.

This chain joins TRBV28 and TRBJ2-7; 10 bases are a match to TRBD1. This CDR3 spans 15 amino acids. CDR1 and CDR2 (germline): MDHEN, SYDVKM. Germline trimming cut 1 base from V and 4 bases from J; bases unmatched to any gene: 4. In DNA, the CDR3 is TGTGCCAGCAGTTTATCGGGACAGGGGTTGTACGAGCAGTACTTC. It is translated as CASSLSGQGLYEQYF.

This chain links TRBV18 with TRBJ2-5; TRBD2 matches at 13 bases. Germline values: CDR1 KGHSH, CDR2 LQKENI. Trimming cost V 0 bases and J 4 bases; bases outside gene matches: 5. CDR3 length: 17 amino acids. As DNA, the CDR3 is TGTGCCAGCTCACCACCGTTCACTAGCGGGGGGGCAGAGACCCAGTACTTC. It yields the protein CASSPPFTSGGAETQYF. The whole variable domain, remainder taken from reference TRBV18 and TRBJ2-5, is NAGVMQNPRHLVRRRGQEARLRCSPMKGHSHVYWYRQLPEEGLKFMVYLQKENIIDESGMPKERFSAEFPKEGPSILRIQQVVRGDSAAYFCASSPPFTSGGAETQYFGPGTRLLVL.

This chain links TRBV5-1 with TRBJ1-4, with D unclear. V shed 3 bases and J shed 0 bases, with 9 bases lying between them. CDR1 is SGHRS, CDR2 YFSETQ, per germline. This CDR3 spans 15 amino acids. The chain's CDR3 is CASSWRESTNEKLFF. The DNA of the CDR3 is TGCGCCAGCAGCTGGAGAGAATCAACTAATGAAAAACTGTTTTTT.

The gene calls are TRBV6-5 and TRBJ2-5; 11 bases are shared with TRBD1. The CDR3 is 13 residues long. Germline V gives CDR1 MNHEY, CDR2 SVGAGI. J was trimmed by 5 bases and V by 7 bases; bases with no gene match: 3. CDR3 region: CASKGTGGETQYF. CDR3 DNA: TGTGCCAGCAAAGGGACAGGGGGGGAGACCCAGTACTTC.

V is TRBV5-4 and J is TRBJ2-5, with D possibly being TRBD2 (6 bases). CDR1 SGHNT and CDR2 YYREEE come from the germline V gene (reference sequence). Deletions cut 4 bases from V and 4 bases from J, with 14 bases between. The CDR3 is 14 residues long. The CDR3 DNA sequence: TGTGCCAGCAGCCCCTCGGCGGGGCCAGAGACCCAGTACTTC. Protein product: CASSPSAGPETQYF.

CDR3 in DNA: TGTGCCAGCCGACAGGGGCGTTCAGATACGCAGTATTTT. Translation: CASRQGRSDTQYF. The chain recombines TRBV19 with TRBJ2-3; 8 bases line up with TRBD1. The V gene end was trimmed by 9 bases and the J gene end by 4 bases; junction bases not matched to a gene: 6. Germline lookup yields CDR1 LNHDA and CDR2 SQIVND (reference sequence). This CDR3 comprises 13 residues.

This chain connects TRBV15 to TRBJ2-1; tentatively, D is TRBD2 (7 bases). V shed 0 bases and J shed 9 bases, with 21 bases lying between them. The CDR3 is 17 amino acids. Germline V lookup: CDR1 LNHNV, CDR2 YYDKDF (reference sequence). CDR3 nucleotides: TGTGCCACCAGCAGAGAGGCATTCGGGGGGCGCGTTGGTGAGCAGTTCTTC. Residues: CATSREAFGGRVGEQFF.

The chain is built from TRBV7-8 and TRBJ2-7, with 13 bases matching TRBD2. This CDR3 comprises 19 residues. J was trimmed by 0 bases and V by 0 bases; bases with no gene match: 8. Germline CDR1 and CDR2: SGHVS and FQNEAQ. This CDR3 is CASSLALRTSGGLSYEQYF. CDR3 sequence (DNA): TGTGCCAGCAGCTTAGCGCTGAGGACTAGCGGGGGCCTCTCCTACGAGCAGTACTTC.